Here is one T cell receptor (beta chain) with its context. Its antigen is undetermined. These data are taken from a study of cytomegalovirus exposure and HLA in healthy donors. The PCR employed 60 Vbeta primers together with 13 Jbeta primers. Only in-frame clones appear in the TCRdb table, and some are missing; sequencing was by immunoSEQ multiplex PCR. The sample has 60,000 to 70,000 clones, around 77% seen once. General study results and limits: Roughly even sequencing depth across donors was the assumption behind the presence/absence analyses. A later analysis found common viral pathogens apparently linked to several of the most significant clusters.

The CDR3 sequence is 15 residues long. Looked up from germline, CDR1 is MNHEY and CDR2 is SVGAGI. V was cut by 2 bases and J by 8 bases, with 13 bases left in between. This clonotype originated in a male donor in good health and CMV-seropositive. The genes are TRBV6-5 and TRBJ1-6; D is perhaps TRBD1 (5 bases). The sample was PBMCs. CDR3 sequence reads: CASSYGGGTDSPLHF. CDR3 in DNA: TGTGCCAGCAGTTACGGCGGAGGGACCGATTCACCCCTCCACTTT.